This T cell receptor (beta chain) was observed in a study of T cells after yellow fever vaccination. The CDR3 runs 15 residues. V trimming: 2 bases; J trimming: 3 bases; junction bases outside the gene matches: 4. Germline V CDR1 and CDR2: SGHRS, YFSETQ. This clonotype was counted between two and nine times. What it binds is not known. Study-wide points: Post-booster reappearance was seen for most primary-vaccination clones (about 96% CD4, 80% to 90% CD8). The study found a weaker secondary response that peaked faster, day 5 versus 15.

For TCR, cDNA came from 5'RACE template switching, which added a universal primer site and UMIs. TCRdb re-derived calls from the 5' RACE reads in MiXCR, one entry per CDR3 protein. The data show fewer than 400,000 distinct CDR3 sequences, about 10% seen once. The chain links TRBV5-1 to TRBJ2-2; 7 bases match TRBD2. The source is a man younger than 30 who received the YFV17D yellow fever vaccine. The material was CD4+ T cells sorted from PBMCs, obtained 45 days after the yellow fever booster vaccination. The CDR3 here is CASSLTAGHTGELFF. The DNA of the CDR3 is TGCGCCAGCAGCTTAACAGCGGGGCACACCGGGGAGCTGTTTTTT.